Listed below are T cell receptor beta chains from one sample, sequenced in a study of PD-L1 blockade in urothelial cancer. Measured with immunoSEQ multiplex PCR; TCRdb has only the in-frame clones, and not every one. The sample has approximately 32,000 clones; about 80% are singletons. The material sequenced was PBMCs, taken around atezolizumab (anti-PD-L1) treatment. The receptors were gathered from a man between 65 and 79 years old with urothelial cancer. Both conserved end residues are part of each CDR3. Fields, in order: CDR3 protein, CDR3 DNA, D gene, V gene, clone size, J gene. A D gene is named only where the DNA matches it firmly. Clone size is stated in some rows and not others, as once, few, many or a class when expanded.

CASSKGGSTDTQYF TGTGCCAGCAGCAAGGGGGGGAGCACAGATACGCAGTATTTT NA TRBV7-3 NA TRBJ2-3
CASSSRGAGNEKLFF TGTGCCAGCAGCAGCCGCGGTGCAGGGAATGAAAAACTGTTTTTT NA TRBV5-8 NA TRBJ1-4
CATRLAGTNTGELFF TGTGCCACCAGACTAGCGGGGACGAACACCGGGGAGCTGTTTTTT TRBD2 TRBV27 NA TRBJ2-2
CASSVTGQPQHF TGTGCCAGCAGCGTAACGGGTCAGCCCCAGCATTTT NA TRBV5-4 NA TRBJ1-5
CASSGSVIPNTGELFF TGTGCCAGCAGTGGCTCGGTAATCCCGAACACCGGGGAGCTGTTTTTT NA TRBV2 NA TRBJ2-2
CASRPRAGGGEGELFF TGTGCCAGCAGGCCTAGGGCGGGGGGGGGCGAGGGGGAGCTGTTTTTT TRBD2 TRBV6-6 NA TRBJ2-2
CASSPMGARGGNEQFF TGTGCCAGCAGCCCGATGGGGGCTAGGGGGGGCAATGAGCAGTTCTTC NA TRBV7-3 NA TRBJ2-1
CSVEAGADGYTF TGCAGCGTTGAGGCGGGGGCGGATGGCTACACCTTC NA TRBV29-1 NA TRBJ1-2
CASSVRGASQFF TGTGCCAGCAGTGTACGGGGTGCCTCACAGTTCTTC NA TRBV11-3 few TRBJ2-1
CASRRVQGNTGELFF TGTGCCAGTAGACGGGTGCAGGGTAACACCGGGGAGCTGTTTTTT NA TRBV19 NA TRBJ2-2
CASSIHISGSRETQYF TGTGCCAGCAGCATTCACATCAGCGGGAGTCGGGAGACCCAGTACTTC TRBD2 TRBV7-2 NA TRBJ2-5
CASSERVGTGRETQYF TGTGCCAGCAGTGAAAGGGTAGGGACAGGGAGGGAGACCCAGTACTTC TRBD1 TRBV6-1 NA TRBJ2-5
CASSEPTGGFGNTIYF TGTGCCAGCAGCGAGCCGACAGGGGGCTTTGGAAACACCATATATTTT TRBD1 TRBV7-2 NA TRBJ1-3
CASSSLDRGNTDTQYF TGTGCCAGCAGTTCCCTAGACAGGGGAAATACAGATACGCAGTATTTT TRBD1 TRBV28 NA TRBJ2-3
CASNLGGNSYEQYF TGTGCCAGCAACCTGGGGGGGAACTCCTACGAGCAGTACTTC TRBD2 TRBV4-2 NA TRBJ2-7
CASSSTQRGSYNEQFF TGTGCCAGCAGCTCCACCCAGCGGGGCTCCTACAATGAGCAGTTCTTC TRBD2 TRBV5-6 NA TRBJ2-1
CASSYGLAGGRETQYF TGTGCCAGCAGCTACGGACTAGCGGGGGGGCGGGAGACCCAGTACTTC TRBD2 TRBV5-6 few TRBJ2-5
CASSISVGPQHF TGTGCCAGCAGTATTTCCGTCGGGCCCCAGCATTTT NA TRBV28 NA TRBJ1-5
CASSLSTGQGTGELFF TGCGCCAGCAGCTTGTCAACGGGACAAGGCACCGGGGAGCTGTTTTTT NA TRBV5-1 many TRBJ2-2
CASSQVSRADGYTF TGTGCCAGCAGCCAAGTATCCAGGGCAGATGGCTACACCTTC NA TRBV4-2 few TRBJ1-2
CASSQGLAGDTNTGELFF TGTGCCAGCAGCCAGGGACTAGCGGGGGATACGAACACCGGGGAGCTGTTTTTT TRBD2 TRBV7-9 NA TRBJ2-2
CASSQRDRGATNEKLFF TGTGCCAGCAGCCAACGGGACAGGGGCGCAACTAATGAAAAACTGTTTTTT TRBD1 TRBV4-2 NA TRBJ1-4
CASSPNAGGRDQPQHF TGTGCCAGCTCACCAAATGCAGGGGGACGGGATCAGCCCCAGCATTTT TRBD1 TRBV18 NA TRBJ1-5
CASSTRGGPTEAFF TGTGCCAGCAGCACGAGGGGGGGGCCCACTGAAGCTTTCTTT NA TRBV7-2 NA TRBJ1-1
CASSLGGENTEAFF TGCGCCAGCAGCTTGGGGGGAGAGAACACTGAAGCTTTCTTT NA TRBV5-1 NA TRBJ1-1
CASSPAGGGQGELFF TGCGCCAGCAGCCCGGCCGGGGGGGGGCAGGGGGAGCTGTTTTTT TRBD2 TRBV4-3 NA TRBJ2-2
CASSPTGQMNTEAFF TGTGCCAGCAGCCCCACGGGACAGATGAACACTGAAGCTTTCTTT TRBD1 TRBV7-9 NA TRBJ1-1
CASRVRSGFYGYTF TGTGCCAGCAGGGTACGTTCAGGGTTCTATGGCTACACCTTC NA TRBV27 NA TRBJ1-2
CASSRTDTEAFF TGTGCCAGCAGTCGGACAGACACTGAAGCTTTCTTT NA TRBV6-6 NA TRBJ1-1
CASTFLNTIYF TGTGCCAGCACCTTCCTAAACACCATATATTTT NA TRBV6-5 NA TRBJ1-3
CASSVVSGPGNTIYF TGTGCCAGCAGCGTAGTTTCAGGGCCTGGAAACACCATATATTTT NA TRBV9 NA TRBJ1-3
CASSLTGTTYEQYF TGTGCCAGCAGTTTAACAGGGACAACCTACGAGCAGTACTTC NA TRBV28 once TRBJ2-7
CASGDRAVWEKLFF TGTGCCAGCGGGGACAGGGCGGTATGGGAAAAACTGTTTTTT TRBD1 TRBV28 NA TRBJ1-4
CASSRLGQGRFTGELFF TGCGCCAGCAGCCGACTAGGACAGGGAAGATTCACCGGGGAGCTGTTTTTT TRBD1 TRBV4-1 NA TRBJ2-2